The table lists the clone carrying this T cell receptor beta chain with many counts. This record belongs to a study of T cells in Graves' hyperthyroidism and ophthalmopathy. Exclusions: uncontrolled infection, other autoimmune disease, pregnancy, lactation. Used for diagnoses were clinical symptoms, serum thyroxine and TRAb, thyroid ultrasound and orbital computed tomography. TCR beta CDR3 regions were amplified from RNA transcripts. HTBI primers drove first-round RT-PCR of the TCR CDR3. TCRdb reprocessed the multiplex PCR reads with MiXCR, giving one entry per CDR3 protein. The top ten hold about 3.9% of the sample, which has more than 500,000 distinct CDR3 sequences, about 15% seen once. The sequence was collected from a woman aged 40 to 50 with Graves' ophthalmopathy. Sequenced input: blood.

CDR3 in amino acids: CASSLDVGGSYEQYF. The CDR3 region has the DNA TGCGCCAGCAGCTTGGACGTTGGCGGCTCCTACGAGCAGTACTTC. This chain connects TRBV5-1 to TRBJ2-7; no firm D call. The V and J ends lost 0 bases and 0 bases respectively, with 10 bases between them. The CDR3 sequence is 15 residues long. Germline assignment: CDR1 SGHRS and CDR2 YFSETQ.